A selection of T cell receptor beta chains follows, all from one sample in a study of cytomegalovirus exposure and HLA in healthy donors. Some clones are missing from TCRdb's copy, which holds only in-frame ones; the method was immunoSEQ multiplex PCR. The sample includes 150,000 or so clones, 89% of them seen just once. Sequencing was performed on PBMCs. The source of these receptors is a woman aged 18-35 years in good health and CMV-seropositive. CDR3s include the opening cysteine and the closing phenylalanine or tryptophan. A D gene is named only where the DNA matches it firmly. Not all rows give a size; the values are once, few, many and, for expanded clones, a class.

j_call	d_call	clone_size	v_call	cdr3_aa	cdr3_nt
TRBJ1-2	TRBD1	-	TRBV5-1	CASSLGSTGIYGYTF	TGCGCCAGCAGCTTGGGGTCGACAGGGATCTATGGCTACACCTTC
TRBJ2-1	-	-	TRBV19	CASSPGYNEQFF	TGTGCCAGTAGTCCAGGCTACAATGAGCAGTTCTTC
TRBJ2-3	-	-	TRBV27	CASSLPGSTDTQYF	TGTGCCAGCAGTTTGCCAGGGAGCACAGATACGCAGTATTTT
TRBJ2-3	TRBD2	-	TRBV5-4	CASSSPLAGSTDTQYF	TGTGCCAGCAGCTCGCCGTTAGCGGGGAGTACAGATACGCAGTATTTT
TRBJ2-2	TRBD2	-	TRBV4-2	CASSQLSGGGAGELFF	TGTGCCAGCAGCCAACTTAGCGGGGGGGGCGCCGGGGAGCTGTTTTTT
TRBJ1-6	TRBD1	few	TRBV4-1	CASSQDGDSPHRRAQPLHF	TGCGCCAGCAGCCAAGATGGGGACAGTCCACACCGGAGGGCCCAACCCCTCCACTTT
TRBJ2-3	-	-	TRBV7-2	CASSFGSDTQYF	TGTGCCAGCAGCTTTGGGAGTGATACGCAGTATTTT
TRBJ2-3	TRBD2	-	TRBV4-2	CASSQVGLAGGNTQYF	TGTGCCAGCAGCCAAGTCGGTCTAGCGGGGGGAAATACGCAGTATTTT
TRBJ2-5	TRBD1	-	TRBV11-3	CASSLRNPTGVETQYF	TGTGCCAGCAGCTTAAGGAATCCGACAGGGGTCGAGACCCAGTACTTC
TRBJ2-1	-	-	TRBV5-1	CASRFSGYNEQFF	TGCGCCAGCAGGTTTTCGGGATACAATGAGCAGTTCTTC
TRBJ1-1	TRBD1	once	TRBV4-1	CASSQATDRATEAFF	TGCGCCAGCAGCCAAGCTACGGACAGGGCCACTGAAGCTTTCTTT
TRBJ2-7	-	-	TRBV27	CASSYGTSYEQYF	TGTGCCAGCAGTTATGGCACCTCCTACGAGCAGTACTTC
TRBJ1-4	TRBD1	few	TRBV25-1	CASIGTGLGEKLFF	TGTGCCAGCATCGGGACAGGCTTGGGCGAAAAACTGTTTTTT
TRBJ2-5	-	-	TRBV7-2	CASSLGLGGKETQYF	TGTGCCAGCAGCTTGGGACTAGGGGGCAAGGAGACCCAGTACTTC
TRBJ2-1	-	-	TRBV7-2	CASSLGPGQFF	TGTGCCAGCAGCTTAGGCCCGGGGCAGTTCTTC
TRBJ1-2	-	-	TRBV5-6	CASSLAGLGYGYTF	TGTGCCAGCAGCTTGGCCGGGTTGGGCTATGGCTACACCTTC
TRBJ1-2	TRBD1	-	TRBV30	CAWTSGRRQGDYGYTF	TGTGCCTGGACGTCCGGGCGGAGACAGGGGGACTATGGCTACACCTTC
TRBJ1-6	TRBD1	-	TRBV6-5	CASSYDRGGGSPLHF	TGTGCCAGCAGTTACGACAGGGGTGGCGGGTCACCCCTCCACTTT
TRBJ1-5	TRBD1	-	TRBV12-5	CASGRDSSQPQHF	TGTGCTAGTGGTAGGGACAGCTCTCAGCCCCAGCATTTT
TRBJ2-5	TRBD2	-	TRBV5-4	CASSLAGRHHF	TGTGCCAGCAGCTTAGCGGGGCGGCATCACTTC
TRBJ2-1	TRBD2	-	TRBV19	CASSPSGGPYNEQFF	TGTGCCAGTAGTCCTAGCGGGGGGCCGTACAATGAGCAGTTCTTC
TRBJ2-7	-	-	TRBV9	CASSPTRGSSYEQYF	TGTGCCAGCAGCCCAACAAGGGGGAGCTCCTACGAGCAGTACTTC
TRBJ1-5	-	-	TRBV6-5	CASSLQMQGKQPQHF	TGTGCCAGCAGTTTACAGATGCAGGGCAAGCAGCCCCAGCATTTT
TRBJ1-1	-	-	TRBV29-1	CSVEVAGILNTEAFF	TGCAGCGTTGAAGTAGCCGGAATCCTGAACACTGAAGCTTTCTTT
TRBJ2-1	TRBD1	few	TRBV6-5	CASSIGDRGALRQFF	TGTGCCAGCAGCATAGGGGACAGGGGGGCGCTGAGGCAGTTCTTC
TRBJ1-6	-	once	TRBV28	CASSLYSYNSPLHF	TGTGCCAGCAGTTTATACAGCTATAATTCACCCCTCCACTTT
TRBJ1-5	TRBD1	-	TRBV28	CASSFVDRADRQPQHF	TGTGCCAGCAGTTTCGTCGACAGGGCGGATCGGCAGCCCCAGCATTTT
TRBJ2-7	TRBD1	-	TRBV4-2	CASSQERTGGVYEQYF	TGTGCCAGCAGCCAAGAAAGGACAGGGGGGGTGTACGAGCAGTACTTC
TRBJ1-6	TRBD1	once	TRBV7-9	CASSSASQGANSPLHF	TGTGCCAGCAGCTCCGCCTCACAGGGGGCTAATTCACCCCTCCACTTT
TRBJ2-7	-	-	TRBV7-6	CASSSGVPYEQYF	TGTGCCAGCAGCTCAGGGGTTCCCTACGAGCAGTACTTC
TRBJ2-5	TRBD2	-	TRBV27	CASSHELAGGLETQYF	TGTGCCAGCAGTCATGAACTAGCGGGGGGGTTAGAGACCCAGTACTTC
TRBJ1-6	-	few	TRBV11-2	CASSPPAGNLSPLHF	TGTGCCAGCAGCCCCCCGGCGGGTAACCTTTCACCCCTCCACTTT
TRBJ1-3	-	-	TRBV7-2	CASSPVGGSGNTIYF	TGTGCCAGCAGCCCCGTGGGGGGGTCGGGAAACACCATATATTTT
TRBJ2-5	TRBD1	-	TRBV19	CASGDSNQETQYF	TGTGCCAGTGGGGACAGCAATCAAGAGACCCAGTACTTC
TRBJ2-5	TRBD2	-	TRBV7-6	CASSPILAGGLQETQYF	TGTGCCAGCAGCCCGATACTGGCGGGGGGCCTCCAAGAGACCCAGTACTTC
TRBJ1-5	TRBD1	-	TRBV7-9	CASSRALTGTGDNQPQHF	TGTGCCAGCAGCCGAGCACTCACCGGGACAGGGGACAATCAGCCCCAGCATTTT
TRBJ1-2	-	-	TRBV7-2	CASSLGGLYGYTF	TGTGCCAGCAGCTTGGGGGGACTCTATGGCTACACCTTC
TRBJ1-2	TRBD1	-	TRBV6-5	CASSYERTGGRGYTF	TGTGCCAGCAGTTACGAAAGGACAGGGGGCAGAGGCTACACCTTC
TRBJ2-3	TRBD2	-	TRBV5-4	CASTVKRGNTDTQYF	TGTGCCAGCACAGTGAAGCGGGGGAACACAGATACGCAGTATTTT
TRBJ1-4	-	-	TRBV28	CASSSPREGRNEKLFF	TGTGCCAGCAGTTCTCCCCGGGAGGGTCGTAATGAAAAACTGTTTTTT
TRBJ1-1	-	-	TRBV5-5	CASSLDRVGTEAFF	TGTGCCAGCAGCTTGGACAGGGTGGGCACTGAAGCTTTCTTT
TRBJ2-7	TRBD2	-	TRBV4-3	CASSHGLALYEQYF	TGCGCCAGCAGCCATGGACTAGCCCTCTACGAGCAGTACTTC
TRBJ2-5	-	-	TRBV6-6	CASSTGQSQETQYF	TGTGCCAGCAGTACTGGACAGTCCCAAGAGACCCAGTACTTC
TRBJ1-5	TRBD1	-	TRBV5-8	CASSPPWTGHDQPQHF	TGTGCCAGCAGCCCTCCGTGGACAGGGCACGATCAGCCCCAGCATTTT